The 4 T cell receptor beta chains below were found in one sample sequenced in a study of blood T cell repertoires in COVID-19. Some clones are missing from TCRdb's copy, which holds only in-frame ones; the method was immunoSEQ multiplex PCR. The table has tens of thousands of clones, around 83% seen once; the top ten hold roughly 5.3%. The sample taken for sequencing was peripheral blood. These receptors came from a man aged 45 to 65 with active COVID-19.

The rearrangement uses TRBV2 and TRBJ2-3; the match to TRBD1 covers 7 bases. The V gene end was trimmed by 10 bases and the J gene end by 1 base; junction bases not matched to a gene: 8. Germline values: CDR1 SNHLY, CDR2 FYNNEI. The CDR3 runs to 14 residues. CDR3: CATKQGKGTDTQYF. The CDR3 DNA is TGTGCCACCAAACAGGGGAAAGGCACAGATACGCAGTATTTT.

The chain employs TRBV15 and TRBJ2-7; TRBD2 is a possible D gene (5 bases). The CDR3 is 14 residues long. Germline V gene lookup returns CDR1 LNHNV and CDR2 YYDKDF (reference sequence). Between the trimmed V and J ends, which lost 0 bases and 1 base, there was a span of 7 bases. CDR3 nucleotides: TGTGCCACCAGCAGAGATTCGGGGTCCTACGAGCAGTACTTC. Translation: CATSRDSGSYEQYF. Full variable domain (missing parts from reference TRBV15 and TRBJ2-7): DAMVIQNPRYQVTQFGKPVTLSCSQTLNHNVMYWYQQKSSQAPKLLFHYYDKDFNNEADTPDNFQSRRPNTSFCFLDIRSPGLGDTAMYLCATSRDSGSYEQYFGPGTRLTVT.

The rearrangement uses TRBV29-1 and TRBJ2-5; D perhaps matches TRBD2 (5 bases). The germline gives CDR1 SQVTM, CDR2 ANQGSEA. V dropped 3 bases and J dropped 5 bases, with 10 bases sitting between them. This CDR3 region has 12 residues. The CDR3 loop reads CSVEVGEETQYF. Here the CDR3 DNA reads TGCAGCGTTGAGGTCGGGGAGGAGACCCAGTACTTC. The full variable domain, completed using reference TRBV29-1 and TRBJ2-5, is SAVISQKPSRDICQRGTSLTIQCQVDSQVTMMFWYRQQPGQSLTLIATANQGSEATYESGFVIDKFPISRPNLTFSTLTVSNMSPEDSSIYLCSVEVGEETQYFGPGTRLLVL.

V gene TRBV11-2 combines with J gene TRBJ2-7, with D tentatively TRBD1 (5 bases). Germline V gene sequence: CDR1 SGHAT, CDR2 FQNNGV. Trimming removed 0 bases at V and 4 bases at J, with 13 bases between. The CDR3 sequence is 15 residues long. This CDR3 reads CASSLDVDTIYEQYF. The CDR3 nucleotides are TGTGCCAGCAGCTTAGATGTGGACACGATTTACGAGCAGTACTTC.